Presented here are 20 T cell receptor beta chains from one specimen sequenced in a study of monozygotic twins with inflammatory bowel disease. TCRdb reprocessed the 5' RACE reads, keeping one entry per CDR3 protein, no DNA. The sample has some 99,000 distinct CDR3 sequences. Sequencing input: blood. These receptor sequences come from a human donor with ulcerative colitis or Crohn's disease, or a healthy co-twin of an affected twin (not recorded which).

The genes are TRBV10-3 and TRBJ2-3; TCRdb's D call of TRBD2 is untestable without DNA. The CDR3 has 16 amino acids. The germline V gene has CDR1 ENHRY and CDR2 SYGVKD. CDR3: CAINPGLAGETDTQYF.

The chain uses TRBV7-4 and TRBJ2-1; TCRdb returns TRBD2, unconfirmable since there is no DNA. There are 13 residues in the CDR3. Germline V gives CDR1 SGHVT, CDR2 SQSDAQ. CDR3 in amino acids: CASSAAEPYEQFF.

The chain employs TRBV28 and TRBJ2-7. This CDR3 contains 14 residues. Germline V gives CDR1 MDHEN, CDR2 SYDVKM. CDR3: CASSLYGESYEQYF.

The chain has TRBV7-8 and TRBJ2-1; TCRdb's D call of TRBD1 is untestable without DNA. The CDR3 is 13 amino acids. Germline lookup yields CDR1 SGHVS and CDR2 FQNEAQ. The CDR3 sequence: CASRNTGYNEQFF.

The chain links TRBV12-3 or TRBV12-4 to TRBJ1-2; TCRdb calls TRBD1, which cannot be checked without DNA. This CDR3 has 16 amino acids. The CDR3 protein is CASRPILAQGEYGYTF.

This chain joins TRBV9 and TRBJ1-3. Per germline, CDR1 SGDLS and CDR2 YYNGEE. CDR3 length equals 15 residues. The CDR3 here is CASNLDVSSGNTIYF.

The chain couples TRBV12-3 or TRBV12-4 to TRBJ2-3; TCRdb's D gene call, TRBD1, goes unchecked for lack of DNA. The CDR3 extends over 17 amino acids. The CDR3 sequence: CASSFRVFPRSTDTQYF.

The chain links TRBV12-3 or TRBV12-4 to TRBJ1-2; with no DNA, the TCRdb D assignment of TRBD1 cannot be verified. The CDR3 has 14 amino acids. The CDR3 sequence: CASSLEGAGYGYTF.

The rearrangement joins TRBV12-3 or TRBV12-4 to TRBJ1-2. The CDR3 is 14 amino acids. The CDR3 spells CASSLGQGVYGYTF.

J is TRBJ1-4 and V is TRBV6-4; TCRdb's D call, TRBD1, is unchecked because there is no DNA. The CDR3 has 15 residues. Germline V CDR1 and CDR2: MRHNA, SNTAGT. CDR3 loop: CARNGDRAFDEKLFF.

The CDR3 here is CASSLTPAEIGSYNEQFF. The genes are TRBV18 and TRBJ2-1. Germline V gene sequence: CDR1 KGHSH, CDR2 LQKENI. The CDR3 is 18 residues long.

J is TRBJ2-1 and V is TRBV20-1; TCRdb designates TRBD2, a call that cannot be tested without DNA. In germline, CDR1 is DFQATT, CDR2 SNEGSKA (reference sequence). The CDR3 has 15 residues. The CDR3 loop reads CSARPLDSTYNEQFF.

The chain employs TRBV5-1 and TRBJ2-5; with no DNA, the TCRdb D assignment of TRBD1 cannot be verified. Looked up from germline, CDR1 is SGHRS and CDR2 is YFSETQ. The CDR3 is 14 residues long. CDR3 loop: CASSLGGWQETQYF. The entire variable domain, with the rest obtained from reference TRBV5-1 and TRBJ2-5, is as follows: KAGVTQTPRYLIKTRGQQVTLSCSPISGHRSVSWYQQTPGQGLQFLFEYFSETQRNKGNFPGRFSGRQFSNSRSEMNVSTLELGDSALYLCASSLGGWQETQYFGPGTRLLVL.

The rearrangement uses TRBV7-7 and TRBJ2-1; there is no DNA to check the TCRdb D call of TRBD2. CDR3 length: 15 amino acids. Germline CDR1 is SSHAT and CDR2 is FNYEAQ (reference sequence). The CDR3 here is CASSLQRGGSNEQFF.

J is TRBJ1-6 and V is TRBV5-1; the D gene TCRdb calls, TRBD1, cannot be checked with no DNA. Germline values: CDR1 SGHRS, CDR2 YFSETQ. The CDR3 runs to 15 residues. The CDR3 loop is CASRSDTGSESPLHF. The variable domain in full, with the rest retrieved from reference TRBV5-1 and TRBJ1-6, is KAGVTQTPRYLIKTRGQQVTLSCSPISGHRSVSWYQQTPGQGLQFLFEYFSETQRNKGNFPGRFSGRQFSNSRSEMNVSTLELGDSALYLCASRSDTGSESPLHFGNGTRLTVT.

The gene calls are TRBV6-6 and TRBJ2-2; TCRdb names TRBD1, which stays unverified in the absence of DNA. This CDR3 has 13 residues. Germline CDR1 is MNHNY and CDR2 is SVGAGI (reference sequence). The CDR3 region is CASSPRGAGELFF.

The rearrangement uses TRBV7-3 and TRBJ2-6; as DNA is missing, the TRBD1 call by TCRdb cannot be tested. CDR1 and CDR2 (germline): SGHTA, FQGTGA. The CDR3 has 15 amino acids. This CDR3 is CASSPLYSGANVLTF. Supplemented by reference TRBV7-3 and TRBJ2-6, the full variable domain reads GAGVSQTPSNKVTEKGKYVELRCDPISGHTALYWYRQSLGQGPEFLIYFQGTGAADDSGLPNDRFFAVRPEGSVSTLKIQRTERGDSAVYLCASSPLYSGANVLTFGAGSRLTVL.

This chain connects TRBV10-3 to TRBJ2-5. The CDR3 has 12 amino acids. From germline, CDR1 is ENHRY and CDR2 SYGVKD. The CDR3 loop is CATRTDQETQYF.

This chain links TRBV29-1 with TRBJ2-7; without DNA, the TCRdb call of TRBD1 cannot be checked. This CDR3 has 13 amino acids. Per germline, CDR1 SQVTM and CDR2 ANQGSEA. The CDR3 is CSAWTGGSDEQYF.

V is TRBV5-1 and J is TRBJ2-1; with no DNA, the TCRdb D assignment of TRBD2 cannot be verified. Germline V gives CDR1 SGHRS, CDR2 YFSETQ. The CDR3 is 16 amino acids. CDR3 protein: CASSLVVSGGYNEQFF.